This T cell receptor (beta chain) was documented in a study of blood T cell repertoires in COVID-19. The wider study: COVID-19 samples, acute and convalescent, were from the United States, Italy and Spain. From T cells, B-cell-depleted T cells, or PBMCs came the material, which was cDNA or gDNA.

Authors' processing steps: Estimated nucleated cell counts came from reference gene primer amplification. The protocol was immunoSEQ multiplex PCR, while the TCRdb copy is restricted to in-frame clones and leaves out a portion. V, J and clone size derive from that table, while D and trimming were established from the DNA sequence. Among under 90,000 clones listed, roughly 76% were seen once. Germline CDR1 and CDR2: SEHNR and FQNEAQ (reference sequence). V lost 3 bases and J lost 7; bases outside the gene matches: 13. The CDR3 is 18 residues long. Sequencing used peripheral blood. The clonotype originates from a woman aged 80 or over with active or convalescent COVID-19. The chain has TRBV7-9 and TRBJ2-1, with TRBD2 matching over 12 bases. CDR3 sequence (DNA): TGTGCCAGCAGCTTGCCCCCGAGACTAGCGGGGGTAACAAATGAGCAGTTCTTC. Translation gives CASSLPPRLAGVTNEQFF.